This T cell receptor (beta chain) was identified during a study of blood T cell repertoires in COVID-19. The data were produced by immunoSEQ multiplex PCR, yet TCRdb's version contains in-frame clones alone and is incomplete. The sample has roughly 250,000 clones, 70% to 90% seen once; the top ten hold under 2%. All recovered Cohort 3 donors got two negative PCRs, got clearance, or saw symptom resolution. J was trimmed by 3 bases and V by 0 bases; bases with no gene match: 1. CDR1 KGHSH and CDR2 LQKENI come from the germline V gene. The length of the CDR3 is 16 residues. The clonotype was recovered from a woman between 50 and 59 years old who had recovered from COVID-19. Specimen: PBMCs or T cells enriched from blood (not recorded which). The gene calls are TRBV18 and TRBJ2-2; 10 bases map to TRBD1. The CDR3 nucleotides are TGTGCCAGCTCACCACCCGGGACAGGGGACACCGGGGAGCTGTTTTTT. As protein: CASSPPGTGDTGELFF.